The rows below give T cell receptor beta chains drawn from one sample of a study of blood T cells in healthy people across ages. TCRdb re-derived calls from the 5' RACE reads in MiXCR, one entry per CDR3 protein. This sample has 1,800,000 or so distinct CDR3 sequences; around 40% occur once, and the top ten carry 23%. Sequenced material: blood. The receptors stem from a human donor in good health. Each CDR3 is given with its conserved first and last residue. The D gene is left open where the match is weak. Size is omitted from some rows. Given values are once, few, many or a class for expanded clones.

V	J	D	size	CDR3	DNA
TRBV2	TRBJ2-1	-	few	CASSEEADDEQFF	TGTGCCAGCAGTGAAGAAGCGGACGATGAGCAGTTCTTC
TRBV3-1	TRBJ1-2	-	-	CASSDDRLHGYTF	TGTGCCAGCAGCGATGACAGGCTCCATGGCTACACCTTC
TRBV6-2/TRBV6-3	TRBJ1-1	-	-	CASSYQEMNAEAFF	TGTGCCAGCAGTTACCAGGAGATGAACGCTGAAGCTTTCTTT
TRBV24-1	TRBJ1-6	-	few	CATTGGYNSPLHF	TGTGCCACCACCGGGGGATATAATTCACCCCTCCACTTT
TRBV27	TRBJ2-1	-	-	CASSIDDGDEQFF	TGTGCCAGCAGCATAGATGACGGGGATGAGCAGTTCTTC
TRBV20-1	TRBJ1-2	-	-	CSAKDGRYGYTF	TGCAGTGCTAAAGACGGAAGATATGGCTACACCTTC
TRBV7-9	TRBJ2-5	TRBD2	-	CASSRSGLAGKEETQYF	TGTGCCAGCAGCCGCTCCGGACTAGCGGGGAAAGAAGAGACCCAGTACTTC
TRBV18	TRBJ1-6	TRBD1	-	CASSPGTANNSPLHF	TGTGCCAGCTCACCGGGGACAGCTAATAATTCACCCCTCCACTTT
TRBV20-1	TRBJ2-7	TRBD2	few	CSEAPLAGSYEQYF	TGCAGTGAGGCTCCACTAGCGGGTTCCTACGAGCAGTACTTC
TRBV5-1	TRBJ1-2	-	few	CASSFAQNYGYTF	TGCGCCAGCAGCTTCGCTCAGAACTATGGCTACACCTTC
TRBV24-1	TRBJ2-7	-	-	CATSDPSRGYEQYF	TGTGCCACCAGTGATCCCTCACGTGGGTACGAGCAGTACTTC
TRBV7-2	TRBJ2-5	TRBD1	few	CASSTGGPGWETQYF	TGTGCCAGCAGTACAGGGGGGCCGGGTTGGGAGACCCAGTACTTC
TRBV5-1	TRBJ2-5	-	few	CASSFDSSSTQETQYF	TGCGCCAGCAGTTTTGACTCCTCAAGTACCCAAGAGACCCAGTACTTC